What follows are 25 T cell receptor beta chains derived from one specimen sequenced in a study of shared clonotypes between healthy human individuals. Assay: immunoSEQ multiplex PCR; the TCRdb copy retains only in-frame clones and omits some. The sample carries 2 million to 3 million clones, under 95% recorded once. The source material was naive CD4+ T cells from PBMCs. Indicated subset: CD45RA+ positively selected. These receptors were taken from a man younger than 30 in good health. Some clones in this sample may be carry-over from other donors' samples.

This chain connects TRBV25-1 to TRBJ2-2; D perhaps matches TRBD1 (6 bases). The ends were cut back, 0 bases at V and 7 bases at J, with 9 bases in the middle. Germline CDR1 and CDR2: MGHDK and SYGVNS. The CDR3 totals 14 residues. The CDR3 sequence: CASSEYTGFGELFF. In DNA, the CDR3 is TGTGCCAGCAGTGAATACACAGGGTTCGGGGAGCTGTTTTTT.

This sequence joins TRBV10-1 and TRBJ2-7; TRBD1 might be the D (6 bases). The CDR3 is 14 residues long. Germline assignment: CDR1 WNHNN and CDR2 SYGVQD (reference sequence). V lost 9 bases, J lost 2 bases, and 17 bases lay in between. The CDR3 reads CARRAQGRPYEQYF. CDR3 in DNA: TGCGCCAGAAGAGCTCAGGGGCGGCCCTACGAGCAGTACTTC.

The chain links TRBV4-1 to TRBJ1-1; D is unresolved. V was pared by 0 bases and J by 6 bases, with 14 bases between. The CDR3 totals 15 residues. Germline CDR1 is MGHRA and CDR2 is YSYEKL. For the CDR3, the DNA is TGCGCCAGCAGCCAAGAGGGGTCGTGGACCTCTGAAGCTTTCTTT. Protein product: CASSQEGSWTSEAFF.

CDR3 sequence reads: CASNSRGLNYEQYF. The CDR3, as DNA: TGTGCCAGCAACAGTCGGGGACTGAACTACGAGCAGTACTTC. The chain is built from TRBV27 and TRBJ2-7, with a possible D match to TRBD2 (6 bases). This CDR3 has 14 amino acids. Germline V CDR1 and CDR2: MNHEY, SMNVEV (reference sequence). V dropped 7 bases and J dropped 3 bases, with 16 bases sitting between them.

CDR3 DNA sequence: TGTGCCAGCCAGACCCCCAAGCGTCCCTACGAGCAGTACTTC. This encodes CASQTPKRPYEQYF. The V gene is TRBV28, the J gene TRBJ2-7; D gene unclear. The CDR3 is 14 residues long. CDR1 is MDHEN and CDR2 is SYDVKM in the germline V gene. The germline V and J ends were trimmed by 8 bases and 2 bases, with 16 bases remaining between them.

The genes are TRBV5-1 and TRBJ1-1; tentatively, D is TRBD1 (5 bases). The V end was cut by 1 base, the J end by 3 bases, with 16 bases between. The CDR3 runs to 16 residues. Germline V gives CDR1 SGHRS, CDR2 YFSETQ. The CDR3 reads CASSLIAGVEDTEAFF. Written as DNA, the CDR3 is TGCGCCAGCAGCTTGATCGCGGGGGTAGAGGACACTGAAGCTTTCTTT. Together with reference TRBV5-1 and TRBJ1-1, the CDR3 gives the full variable domain: KAGVTQTPRYLIKTRGQQVTLSCSPISGHRSVSWYQQTPGQGLQFLFEYFSETQRNKGNFPGRFSGRQFSNSRSEMNVSTLELGDSALYLCASSLIAGVEDTEAFFGQGTRLTVV.

The chain has TRBV6-1 and TRBJ1-2; TRBD1 is a possible D gene (6 bases). The CDR3 consists of 15 residues. CDR1 and CDR2 (germline): MNHNS, SASEGT. V lost 2 bases and J 4 bases, leaving 14 bases between the germline ends. The CDR3 loop reads CASSEIGGRSYGYTF. In DNA, the CDR3 is TGTGCCAGCAGTGAAATCGGGGGGCGATCCTATGGCTACACCTTC.

The chain is built from TRBV9 and TRBJ1-2; D is unresolved. V shed 4 bases and J shed 5 bases, with 15 bases lying between them. The CDR3 has 14 amino acids. Germline V gene sequence: CDR1 SGDLS, CDR2 YYNGEE. The CDR3 DNA follows: TGTGCCAGCAGCCCCCGGACCGCGGTATATGGCTACACCTTC. Its translation is CASSPRTAVYGYTF.

The V gene is TRBV28, the J gene TRBJ2-3, with 12 nucleotides matching TRBD2. CDR1 is MDHEN and CDR2 is SYDVKM in the germline V gene. This CDR3 is built from 18 residues. Trimming removed 4 bases from V and 0 bases from J; junction bases left unmatched: 8. CDR3 amino acids: CASSSVTSGSGSTDTQYF. The CDR3 DNA reads TGTGCCAGCAGTTCCGTGACTAGCGGGAGCGGGAGCACAGATACGCAGTATTTT. The full variable domain, its missing parts supplied by reference TRBV28 and TRBJ2-3, is DVKVTQSSRYLVKRTGEKVFLECVQDMDHENMFWYRQDPGLGLRLIYFSYDVKMKEKGDIPEGYSVSREKKERFSLILESASTNQTSMYLCASSSVTSGSGSTDTQYFGPGTRLTVL.

This clone was seen just once. V and J are TRBV19 and TRBJ1-2; D is unresolved. With 2 bases removed from V and 4 bases from J, the gap between germline ends came to 11 bases. Germline CDR1 reads LNHDA; CDR2 reads SQIVND (reference sequence). There are 14 residues in the CDR3. CDR3 protein: CASSIMEGSYGYTF. The DNA for the CDR3 is TGTGCCAGTAGTATAATGGAAGGGTCCTATGGCTACACCTTC.

The chain is built from TRBV5-1 and TRBJ1-5, with 10 bases matching TRBD1. With V trimmed by 5 bases and J by 7 bases, 6 bases remained unmatched. Germline CDR1 and CDR2: SGHRS and YFSETQ. The CDR3 runs 14 residues. The CDR3 DNA is TGCGCCAGCAGTCCGGACAGGGGGAGACAGCCCCAGCATTTT. This encodes CASSPDRGRQPQHF.

The rearrangement links TRBV6-5 to TRBJ2-5, with D perhaps matching TRBD2 (5 bases). The J call is uncertain, as TRBJ2-7 better fits the DNA end. The CDR3 is made up of 16 amino acids. Germline-derived CDR1 and CDR2 are MNHEY and SVGAGI. The CDR3, as DNA: TGTGCCAGCAGTTACTCGGGTCGCGGGCGCCCCTACGAGCAGTACTTC. Its translation: CASSYSGRGRPYEQYF.

V and J are TRBV7-2 and TRBJ1-2, with 8 positions matching TRBD1. The CDR3 consists of 14 residues. The ends lost 5 bases at V and 3 bases at J; junction bases unmatched: 5. Germline V gene sequence: CDR1 SGHTA, CDR2 FQGNSA. The CDR3 sequence: CASSRKTGDYGYTF. The CDR3, as DNA: TGTGCCAGCAGCAGAAAGACAGGGGACTATGGCTACACCTTC.

On this clone: Different DNA sequences within this sample yield the same CDR3. The J gene is TRBJ2-1, the V gene TRBV5-1; the match to TRBD2 covers 12 bases. The length of the CDR3 is 17 residues. V was pared by 0 bases and J by 1 base, with 2 bases of the junction left unmatched. Germline CDR1 SGHRS, CDR2 YFSETQ. DNA for the CDR3: TGCGCCAGCAGCTTGGGCGGGACTAGCGGGTCCTACAATGAGCAGTTCTTC. This codes for CASSLGGTSGSYNEQFF.

The genes are TRBV5-1 and TRBJ1-1; 7 nucleotides agree with TRBD1. The V segment lost 4 bases and the J segment 11 bases; nucleotides outside the gene matches: 11. Germline assignment: CDR1 SGHRS and CDR2 YFSETQ. The CDR3 is 13 amino acids. The CDR3 spells CASSPGGPQGAFF. As DNA, the CDR3 is TGCGCCAGCAGCCCCGGGGGCCCACAGGGGGCTTTCTTT.

Details on this clone: The same CDR3 is also encoded by other DNA sequences in this sample. The chain has TRBV2 and TRBJ1-3; no firm D call. CDR3 size: 14 residues. Trimming removed 3 bases at V and 0 bases at J, with 6 bases between. The germline V gene encodes CDR1 SNHLY and CDR2 FYNNEI. The CDR3 DNA follows: TGTGCCAGCAGTGATGCCCGCTCTGGAAACACCATATATTTT. It specifies CASSDARSGNTIYF.

This clone has only a few counts. This chain uses TRBV30 with TRBJ1-4; D gene unclear. V was pared by 3 bases and J by 3 bases, with 14 bases between. The CDR3 runs 15 residues. Per germline, CDR1 GTSNPN and CDR2 SVGIG (reference sequence). The CDR3 loop reads CAWSPGWAANEKLFF. The CDR3 nucleotides are TGTGCCTGGAGCCCAGGTTGGGCTGCTAATGAAAAACTGTTTTTT.

The chain recombines TRBV9 with TRBJ2-7; 10 bases agree with TRBD2. V was clipped by 0 bases and J by 5 bases; unmatched bases: 5. Germline V gene sequence: CDR1 SGDLS, CDR2 YYNGEE. The CDR3 loop spans 15 amino acids. CDR3 loop: CASSVVASGSDEQYF. CDR3 DNA: TGTGCCAGCAGCGTAGTGGCTAGCGGGAGTGACGAGCAGTACTTC.

This clone was picked up one time. The V call is TRBV11-1, the J call TRBJ2-7; 9 positions match TRBD2. With 3 bases clipped from V and 6 bases from J, the junction kept 21 bases outside the gene matches. The germline V gene has CDR1 SGHAT and CDR2 FQDESV (reference sequence). The CDR3 has 19 residues. This CDR3 is CASSLSREILAGAGVEQYF. The CDR3 nucleotides are TGTGCCAGCAGCTTGTCCCGGGAGATATTAGCGGGAGCGGGCGTCGAGCAGTACTTC.

The gene calls are TRBV7-9 and TRBJ1-5; 8 bases line up with TRBD1. The V gene's germline CDR1 is SEHNR and CDR2 FQNEAQ (reference sequence). The CDR3 consists of 16 residues. With 1 base clipped from V and 1 base from J, the junction kept 3 bases outside the gene matches. In nucleotides, the CDR3 is TGTGCCAGCAGCTTAGTGGGGACAGGCAGCAATCAGCCCCAGCATTTT. Translated: CASSLVGTGSNQPQHF.

The J gene is TRBJ2-5, the V gene TRBV18; maybe TRBD2 (5 bases). V was shortened by 2 bases and J by 2 bases, with 9 bases between the two germline ends. The CDR3 sequence is 14 residues long. The germline CDR1 and CDR2 sequences are KGHSH and LQKENI. CDR3 in DNA: TGTGCCAGCTCACCATCCGGCGGGCAAGAGACCCAGTACTTC. This codes for CASSPSGGQETQYF.

This rearrangement joins TRBV2 to TRBJ2-1; TRBD1 matches at 9 bases. Losses at the gene ends were 6 bases for V and 6 bases for J; bases not matched to a gene: 15. This CDR3 is built from 17 residues. The germline V gene has CDR1 SNHLY and CDR2 FYNNEI. In DNA, the CDR3 is TGTGCCAGCAGCCCAGGAACTGCGACAGGGGGAGGCAATGAGCAGTTCTTC. It codes for CASSPGTATGGGNEQFF. Full variable domain (remainder filled in from reference TRBV2 and TRBJ2-1): EPEVTQTPSHQVTQMGQEVILRCVPISNHLYFYWYRQILGQKVEFLVSFYNNEISEKSEIFDDQFSVERPDGSNFTLKIRSTKLEDSAMYFCASSPGTATGGGNEQFFGPGTRLTVL.

As DNA, the CDR3 is TGTGCCAGCAGACCCCAGGGACTAGCGAAGGATACGCAGTATTTT. This encodes CASRPQGLAKDTQYF. V and J are TRBV5-4 and TRBJ2-3; TRBD2 matches 10 bases. V shed 5 bases and J 6 bases; nucleotides not matched to a gene: 9. The germline V gene has CDR1 SGHNT and CDR2 YYREEE (reference sequence). This CDR3 has 15 residues.

This chain uses TRBV11-3 with TRBJ2-7; 8 bases are a match to TRBD1. Looked up from germline, CDR1 is SGHNT and CDR2 is YENEEA. V trimming: 2 bases; J trimming: 4 bases; junction bases outside the gene matches: 10. The CDR3 is made up of 16 amino acids. CDR3 in amino acids: CASSLRPDRESYEQYF. The CDR3 region has the DNA TGTGCCAGCAGCTTAAGGCCGGACAGGGAATCTTACGAGCAGTACTTC.

The chain uses TRBV4-1 and TRBJ2-2; 11 bases agree with TRBD2. CDR3 size: 19 residues. CDR1 and CDR2 (germline): MGHRA, YSYEKL. The trim removed 3 bases at V and 0 bases at J, leaving 9 bases unmatched. CDR3 region: CASSHTGASGRTNTGELFF. CDR3 coding DNA: TGCGCCAGCAGCCACACTGGGGCTAGCGGGAGGACGAACACCGGGGAGCTGTTTTTT.